These 5 T cell receptor beta chains came from one sample sequenced in a study of blood T cell repertoires in COVID-19. TCRdb's table, derived via immunoSEQ multiplex PCR, lists solely in-frame clones and lacks some. The sample shows about 130,000 clones, approximately 80% of them seen only once. Sequenced material: PBMCs or T cells enriched from blood (not recorded which). The receptors shown here come from a man in his fifties who had recovered from COVID-19.

The J gene is TRBJ2-3, the V gene TRBV7-6, with TRBD2 identical over 13 bases. Germline CDR1 is SGHVS and CDR2 is FNYEAQ. This CDR3 spans 18 amino acids. J was trimmed by 1 base and V by 2 bases; bases with no gene match: 6. CDR3 loop: CASSLKGLAGFGTDTQYF. The CDR3, as DNA: TGTGCCAGCAGCTTAAAGGGACTAGCGGGGTTCGGCACAGATACGCAGTATTTT.

The rearrangement uses TRBV5-3 and TRBJ1-2; 9 bases map to TRBD1. TRBV5-3 is annotated as an ORF whose role is uncertain. V was pared by 3 bases and J by 5 bases, with 8 bases of the junction left unmatched. CDR3 length equals 15 residues. The CDR3 DNA follows: TGTGCCAGAAGCTCGAGGGGGACAGGGCTTTATGGCTACACCTTC. The encoded protein is CARSSRGTGLYGYTF.

This chain joins TRBV30 and TRBJ2-5, with a weak D call TRBD1 (5 bases). V lost 1 base, J lost 1 base, and 10 bases lay in between. The V gene's germline CDR1 is GTSNPN and CDR2 SVGIG (reference sequence). The CDR3 sequence is 14 residues long. This CDR3 reads CAWSEGHLQETQYF. The CDR3 DNA reads TGTGCCTGGAGTGAAGGACACCTCCAAGAGACCCAGTACTTC.

The V and J genes are TRBV7-2 and TRBJ1-6; TRBD1 aligns across 8 bases. There are 15 residues in the CDR3. Germline values: CDR1 SGHTA, CDR2 FQGNSA. V was clipped by 3 bases and J by 10 bases; unmatched bases: 8. CDR3 sequence: CASSFPRQGRSPLHF. CDR3 in DNA: TGTGCCAGCAGCTTCCCCAGACAGGGGAGATCACCCCTCCACTTT.

J is TRBJ1-6 and V is TRBV6-5; 7 bases agree with TRBD1. Trimming at V came to 8 bases and at J to 5 bases, leaving 3 bases not matched to a gene. The germline gives CDR1 MNHEY, CDR2 SVGAGI. This CDR3 has 13 residues. CDR3 in DNA: TGTGCCAGCCAGGGGGGAGATAATTCACCCCTCCACTTT. Its protein product is CASQGGDNSPLHF.